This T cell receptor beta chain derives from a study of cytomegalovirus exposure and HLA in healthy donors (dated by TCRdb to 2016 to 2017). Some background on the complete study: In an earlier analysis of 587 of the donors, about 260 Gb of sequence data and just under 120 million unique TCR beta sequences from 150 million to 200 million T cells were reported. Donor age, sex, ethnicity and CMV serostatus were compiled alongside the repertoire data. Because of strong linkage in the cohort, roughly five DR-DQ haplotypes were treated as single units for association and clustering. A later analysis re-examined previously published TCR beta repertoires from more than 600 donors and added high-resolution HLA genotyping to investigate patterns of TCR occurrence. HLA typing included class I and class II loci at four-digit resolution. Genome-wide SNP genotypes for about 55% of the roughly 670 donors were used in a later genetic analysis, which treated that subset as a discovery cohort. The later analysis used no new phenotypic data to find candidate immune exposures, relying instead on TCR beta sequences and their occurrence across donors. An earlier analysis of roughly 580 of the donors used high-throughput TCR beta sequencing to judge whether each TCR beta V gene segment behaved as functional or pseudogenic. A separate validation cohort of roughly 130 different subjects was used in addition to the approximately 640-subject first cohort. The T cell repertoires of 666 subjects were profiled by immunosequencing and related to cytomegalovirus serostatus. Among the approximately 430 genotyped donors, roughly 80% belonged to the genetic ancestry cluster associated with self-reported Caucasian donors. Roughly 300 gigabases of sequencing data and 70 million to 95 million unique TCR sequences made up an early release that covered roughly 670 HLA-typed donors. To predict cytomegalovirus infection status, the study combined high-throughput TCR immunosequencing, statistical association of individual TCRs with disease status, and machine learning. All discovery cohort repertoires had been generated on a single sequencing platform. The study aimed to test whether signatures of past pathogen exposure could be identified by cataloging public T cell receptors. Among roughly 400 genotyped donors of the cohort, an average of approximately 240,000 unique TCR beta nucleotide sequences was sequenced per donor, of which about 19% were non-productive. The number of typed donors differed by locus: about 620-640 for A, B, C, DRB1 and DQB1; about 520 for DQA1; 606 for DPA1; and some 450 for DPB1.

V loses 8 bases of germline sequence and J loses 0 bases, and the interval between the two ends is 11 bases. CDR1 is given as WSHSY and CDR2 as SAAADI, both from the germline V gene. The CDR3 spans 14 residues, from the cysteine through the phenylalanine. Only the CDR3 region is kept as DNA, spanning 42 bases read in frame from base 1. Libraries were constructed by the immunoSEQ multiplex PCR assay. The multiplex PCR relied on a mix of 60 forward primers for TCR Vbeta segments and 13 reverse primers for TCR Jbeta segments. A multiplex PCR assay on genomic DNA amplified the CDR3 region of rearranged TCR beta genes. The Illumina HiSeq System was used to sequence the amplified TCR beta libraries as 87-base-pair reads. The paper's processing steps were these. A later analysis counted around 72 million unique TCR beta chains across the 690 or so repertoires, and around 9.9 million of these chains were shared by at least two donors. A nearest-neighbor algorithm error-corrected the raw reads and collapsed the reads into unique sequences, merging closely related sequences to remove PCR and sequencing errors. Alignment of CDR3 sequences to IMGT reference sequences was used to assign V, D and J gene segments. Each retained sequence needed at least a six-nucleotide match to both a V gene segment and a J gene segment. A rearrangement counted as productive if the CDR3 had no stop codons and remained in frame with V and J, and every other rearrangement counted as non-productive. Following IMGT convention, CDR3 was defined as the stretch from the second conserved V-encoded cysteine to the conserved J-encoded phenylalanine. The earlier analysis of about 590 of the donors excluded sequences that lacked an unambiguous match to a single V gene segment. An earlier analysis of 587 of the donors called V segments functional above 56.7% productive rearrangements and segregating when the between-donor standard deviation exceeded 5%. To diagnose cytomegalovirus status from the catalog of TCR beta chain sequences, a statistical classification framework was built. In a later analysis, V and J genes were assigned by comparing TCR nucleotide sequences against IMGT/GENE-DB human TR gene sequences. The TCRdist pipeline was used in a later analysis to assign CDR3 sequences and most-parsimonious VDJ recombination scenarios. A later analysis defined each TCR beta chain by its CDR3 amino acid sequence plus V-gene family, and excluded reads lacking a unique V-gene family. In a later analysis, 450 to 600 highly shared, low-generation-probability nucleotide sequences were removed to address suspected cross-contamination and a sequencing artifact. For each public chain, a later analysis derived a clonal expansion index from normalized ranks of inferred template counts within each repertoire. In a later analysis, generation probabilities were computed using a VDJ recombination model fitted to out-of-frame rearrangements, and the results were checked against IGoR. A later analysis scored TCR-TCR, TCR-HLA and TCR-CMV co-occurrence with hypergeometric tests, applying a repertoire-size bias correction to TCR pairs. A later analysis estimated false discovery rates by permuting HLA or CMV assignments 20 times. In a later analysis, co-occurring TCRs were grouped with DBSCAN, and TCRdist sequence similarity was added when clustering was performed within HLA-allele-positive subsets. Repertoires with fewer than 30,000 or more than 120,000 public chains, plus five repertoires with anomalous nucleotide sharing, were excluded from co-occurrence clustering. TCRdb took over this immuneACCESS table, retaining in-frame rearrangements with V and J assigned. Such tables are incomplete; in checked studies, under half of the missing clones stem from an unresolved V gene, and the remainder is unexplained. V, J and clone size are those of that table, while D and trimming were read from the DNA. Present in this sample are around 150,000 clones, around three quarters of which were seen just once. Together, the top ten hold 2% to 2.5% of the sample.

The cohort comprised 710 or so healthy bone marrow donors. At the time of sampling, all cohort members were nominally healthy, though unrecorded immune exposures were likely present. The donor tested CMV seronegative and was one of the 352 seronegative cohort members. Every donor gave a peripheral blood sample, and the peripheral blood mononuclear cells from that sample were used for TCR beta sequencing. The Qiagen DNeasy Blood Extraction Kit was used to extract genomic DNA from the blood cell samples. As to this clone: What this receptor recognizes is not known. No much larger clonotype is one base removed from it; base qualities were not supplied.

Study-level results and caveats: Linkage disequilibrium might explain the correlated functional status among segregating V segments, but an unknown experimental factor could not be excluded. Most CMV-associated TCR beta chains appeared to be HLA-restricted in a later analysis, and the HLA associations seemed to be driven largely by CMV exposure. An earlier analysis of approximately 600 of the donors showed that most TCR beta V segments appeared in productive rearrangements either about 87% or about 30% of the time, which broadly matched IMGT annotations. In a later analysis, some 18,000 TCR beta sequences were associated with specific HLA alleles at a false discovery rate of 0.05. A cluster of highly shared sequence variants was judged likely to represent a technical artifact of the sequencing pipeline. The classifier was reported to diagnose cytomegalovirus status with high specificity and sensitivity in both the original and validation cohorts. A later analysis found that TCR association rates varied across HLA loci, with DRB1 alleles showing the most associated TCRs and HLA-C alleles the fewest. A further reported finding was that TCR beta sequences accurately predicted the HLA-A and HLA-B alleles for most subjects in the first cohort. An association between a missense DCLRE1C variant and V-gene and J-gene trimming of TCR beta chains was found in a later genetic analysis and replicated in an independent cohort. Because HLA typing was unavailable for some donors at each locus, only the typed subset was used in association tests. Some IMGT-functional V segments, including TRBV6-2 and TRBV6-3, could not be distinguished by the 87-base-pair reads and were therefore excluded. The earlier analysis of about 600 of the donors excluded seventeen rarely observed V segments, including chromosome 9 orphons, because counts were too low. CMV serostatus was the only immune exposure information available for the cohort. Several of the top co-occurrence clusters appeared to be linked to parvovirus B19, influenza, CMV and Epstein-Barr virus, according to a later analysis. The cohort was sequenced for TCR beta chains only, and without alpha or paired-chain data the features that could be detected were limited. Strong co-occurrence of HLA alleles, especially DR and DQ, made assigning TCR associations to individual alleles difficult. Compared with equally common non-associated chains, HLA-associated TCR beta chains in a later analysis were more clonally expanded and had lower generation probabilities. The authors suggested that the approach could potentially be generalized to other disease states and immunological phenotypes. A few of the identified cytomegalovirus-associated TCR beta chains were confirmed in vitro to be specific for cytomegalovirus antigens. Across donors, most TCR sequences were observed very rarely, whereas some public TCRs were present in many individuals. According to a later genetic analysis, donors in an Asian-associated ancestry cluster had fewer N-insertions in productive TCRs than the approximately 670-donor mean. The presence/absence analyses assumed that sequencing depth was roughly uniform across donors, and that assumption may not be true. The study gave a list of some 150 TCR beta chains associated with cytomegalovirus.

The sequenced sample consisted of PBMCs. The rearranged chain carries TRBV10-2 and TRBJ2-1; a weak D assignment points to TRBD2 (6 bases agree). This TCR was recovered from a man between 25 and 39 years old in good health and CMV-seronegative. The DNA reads TGCGCCAGCGCCGGGGGTAGCTCCTACAATGAGCAGTTCTTC. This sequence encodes CASAGGSSYNEQFF.